This T cell receptor beta chain stems from a study of blood T cell repertoires in COVID-19 (dated by TCRdb to the early 2020s). In the study overall: Samples from collaborators originated in the United States, Italy and Spain and spanned both the acute and convalescent phases of COVID-19. The prospective study material was composed of cDNA or gDNA derived from T cells, B-cell-depleted T cells, or PBMCs. Deeply sampled blood TCRbeta repertoires from subjects exposed to, actively infected with, or recovered from COVID-19 were included in the dataset. The repertoires were made available in a free public database intended to serve as a resource for research on the immune response to SARS-CoV-2. The samples were drawn from two sources: the first 160 participants of the ongoing ImmuneRACE study, and some 1,300 subjects contributed by 6 global collaborators. Sample metadata almost always included a de-identified subject ID, COVID-19 status, age in years and sex. Where available, HLA class I and class II types were obtained from metadata supplied by the sample provider rather than from assay-based typing.

The study at large found these results: Clinical and demographic metadata were provided uncurated, with the amount varying by source and participant.

The immunoSEQ Assay, a bias-controlled multiplex PCR, was used to amplify TCRbeta CDR3 regions from genomic DNA. Under the source paper's analysis protocol: Within the assay, amplification of reference gene primers was used to estimate how many nucleated cells each sample contained. To quantify the absolute abundance of each unique TCRbeta CDR3 rearrangement, sequence reads were collapsed and filtered. For each sample, productive Simpson clonality was calculated as the square root of Simpson's diversity index over productive rearrangements. TCRdb provides this immuneACCESS table in a form limited to in-frame rearrangements. Some clones are lacking; in checked studies, under half of them reflect an unresolved V gene, and why the rest are absent is not known. The DNA gave D and trimming, while V, J and clone size come from that table. The sample includes 200,000 or so clones, with around four fifths observed a single time. The ten largest make up roughly 5% of the sample.

Collaborating institutions collected whole blood in K2EDTA tubes following their own protocols. For TCRbeta analysis, collaborators shipped samples as frozen whole blood, isolated PBMCs, or DNA extracted from either of those sample types. This clone was found once. What this receptor recognizes is not known. Per-base quality was not reported, and no clone a single base away is much larger than it. Sequenced sample: peripheral blood. This sequence was found in a young woman with acute or convalescent COVID-19.

The CDR3 in this case is CASSLAVERRNNEQFF. The DNA sequence reads TGCGCCAGCAGCTTGGCCGTTGAGCGGAGAAACAATGAGCAGTTCTTC. The chain couples TRBV5-1 to TRBJ2-1; the best D guess is TRBD2, with 5 bases matching. V gives up 0 bases and J gives up 5 bases, and the segment between their germline ends measures 15 bases. Including cysteine and phenylalanine, the CDR3 has 16 amino acids. Only CDR3 DNA is held: 48 bases, read in frame from base 1. CDR1 SGHRS and CDR2 YFSETQ were looked up in the germline V gene.